The 25 T cell receptor beta chains below all came from one sample that was sequenced in a study of cytomegalovirus exposure and HLA in healthy donors. Clones were read by immunoSEQ multiplex PCR, and TCRdb kept only the in-frame ones, dropping some. The table has approximately 160,000 clones, approximately 96% seen once. Input material: PBMCs. The receptors originated from a woman aged 18-29 years in good health and CMV-seronegative.

This chain links TRBV6-1 with TRBJ1-2; TRBD1 matches at 8 bases. Trimming at V came to 9 bases and at J to 8 bases, leaving 5 bases not matched to a gene. This CDR3 has 11 residues. Germline CDR1 is MNHNS and CDR2 is SASEGT. CDR3 protein: CARGTGEGYTF. CDR3 coding DNA: TGTGCCAGAGGGACAGGAGAAGGCTACACCTTC.

The chain combines TRBV18 with TRBJ2-7; a weak D match, TRBD1 (5 bases). CDR1 and CDR2 (germline): KGHSH, LQKENI. The V end was cut by 3 bases, the J end by 2 bases, with 14 bases between. This CDR3 contains 15 residues. CDR3 loop: CASSPSAGNTYEQYF. The CDR3 DNA follows: TGTGCCAGCTCACCTTCAGCAGGGAATACCTACGAGCAGTACTTC.

The chain employs TRBV2 and TRBJ2-1, with 9 nucleotides matching TRBD2. Unmatched junction bases numbered 4, after V lost 6 bases and J lost 4 bases. CDR1 and CDR2 from the germline V gene are SNHLY and FYNNEI. This CDR3 spans 14 amino acids. The CDR3 region is CASRSGGSYNEQFF. The DNA of the CDR3 is TGTGCCAGCAGAAGCGGGGGGTCATACAATGAGCAGTTCTTC. The whole variable domain, remainder taken from reference TRBV2 and TRBJ2-1, is EPEVTQTPSHQVTQMGQEVILRCVPISNHLYFYWYRQILGQKVEFLVSFYNNEISEKSEIFDDQFSVERPDGSNFTLKIRSTKLEDSAMYFCASRSGGSYNEQFFGPGTRLTVL.

The V call is TRBV7-2, the J call TRBJ2-2, with D possibly TRBD2 on 6 matching bases. The CDR3 is 13 amino acids. Germline V gene lookup returns CDR1 SGHTA and CDR2 FQGNSA. Deletions cut 3 bases from V and 11 bases from J, with 13 bases between. DNA of the CDR3: TGTGCCAGCAGCTTTTGGGGGGAGCGCGAGCTGTTTTTT. Protein: CASSFWGERELFF.

The CDR3 is CASSPRGLAGGPSDEQFF. The CDR3 nucleotides are TGTGCCAGCAGCCCCCGAGGGCTAGCGGGGGGGCCTAGCGATGAGCAGTTCTTC. The V gene is TRBV7-2, the J gene TRBJ2-1; TRBD2 aligns across 12 bases. After removal of 5 bases from V and 8 bases from J, the junction contained 16 bases not matched to a gene. CDR1 is SGHTA, CDR2 FQGNSA, per germline. This CDR3 is built from 18 residues. The complete variable domain, with remaining parts taken from reference TRBV7-2 and TRBJ2-1, reads GAGVSQSPSNKVTEKGKDVELRCDPISGHTALYWYRQSLGQGLEFLIYFQGNSAPDKSGLPSDRFSAERTGGSVSTLTIQRTQQEDSAVYLCASSPRGLAGGPSDEQFFGPGTRLTVL.

The chain is built from TRBV6-5 and TRBJ2-7, with unresolved D. The length of the CDR3 is 13 residues. V was shortened by 0 bases and J by 6 bases, with 9 bases between the two germline ends. The germline V gene encodes CDR1 MNHEY and CDR2 SVGAGI. The chain's CDR3 is CASSYSSGREQYF. The DNA for the CDR3 is TGTGCCAGCAGTTACTCCTCAGGTCGCGAGCAGTACTTC.

The V and J genes are TRBV4-2 and TRBJ2-1; TRBD2 aligns across 13 bases. V was pared by 3 bases and J by 4 bases, with 0 bases of the junction left unmatched. From germline, CDR1 is LGHNA and CDR2 YNFKEQ. The CDR3 contains 15 residues. The CDR3 is CASSQGLAGYNEQFF. The CDR3 bases are TGTGCCAGCAGCCAGGGACTAGCGGGGTACAATGAGCAGTTCTTC.

This clone was found many times. Other DNA sequences within the sample encode an identical CDR3. V usage is TRBV29-1 and J usage is TRBJ1-2; the D is unclear. Trimming left V 6 bases short and J 3 bases short, with 8 bases between. The CDR3 totals 11 residues. Germline CDR1 is SQVTM and CDR2 is ANQGSEA. The CDR3 sequence is CSVDSDYGYTF. CDR3 DNA sequence: TGCAGCGTCGATAGTGACTATGGCTACACCTTC. The whole variable domain, filled in from reference TRBV29-1 and TRBJ1-2, reads SAVISQKPSRDICQRGTSLTIQCQVDSQVTMMFWYRQQPGQSLTLIATANQGSEATYESGFVIDKFPISRPNLTFSTLTVSNMSPEDSSIYLCSVDSDYGYTFGSGTRLTVV.

V is TRBV13 and J is TRBJ2-3; perhaps TRBD2 as D (6 bases). CDR3 length: 13 residues. Germline loops: CDR1 PRHDT, CDR2 FYEKMQ (reference sequence). Trimming stripped 5 bases from V and 0 bases from J, with 6 bases between. The CDR3 coding sequence is TGTGCCAGCAGCGGGACTAGCACAGATACGCAGTATTTT. Residues: CASSGTSTDTQYF.

J is TRBJ2-7 and V is TRBV5-1; D gene ambiguous. Per the germline V gene, CDR1 is SGHRS and CDR2 is YFSETQ. V gave up 2 bases and J gave up 0 bases, with 6 bases separating them. CDR3 size: 13 residues. The CDR3 sequence is CASSFGTSYEQYF. CDR3 sequence (DNA): TGCGCCAGCAGCTTCGGTACCTCCTACGAGCAGTACTTC. The whole variable domain, remainder taken from reference TRBV5-1 and TRBJ2-7, is KAGVTQTPRYLIKTRGQQVTLSCSPISGHRSVSWYQQTPGQGLQFLFEYFSETQRNKGNFPGRFSGRQFSNSRSEMNVSTLELGDSALYLCASSFGTSYEQYFGPGTRLTVT.

V is TRBV2 and J is TRBJ2-5; D not certain. This CDR3 contains 10 residues. CDR1 is SNHLY, CDR2 FYNNEI, per germline. Trimming shortened V by 4 bases and J by 6 bases, and 3 bases separated the two germline ends. The CDR3 loop is CASSGQTQYF. Here the CDR3 DNA reads TGTGCCAGCAGTGGGCAGACCCAGTACTTC.

The V and J genes are TRBV7-9 and TRBJ1-1; D is undetermined. The germline V gene has CDR1 SEHNR and CDR2 FQNEAQ (reference sequence). The CDR3 has 12 residues. The ends were cut back, 3 bases at V and 6 bases at J, with 8 bases in the middle. The CDR3, as DNA: TGTGCCAGCAGCTTGGCAGGTCCTGAAGCTTTCTTT. It is translated as CASSLAGPEAFF. Based on the CDR3 plus reference TRBV7-9 and TRBJ1-1, the full variable domain is DTGVSQNPRHKITKRGQNVTFRCDPISEHNRLYWYRQTLGQGPEFLTYFQNEAQLEKSRLLSDRFSAERPKGSFSTLEIQRTEQGDSAMYLCASSLAGPEAFFGQGTRLTVV.

The chain carries TRBV19 and TRBJ2-1, with unresolved D. Germline V gives CDR1 LNHDA, CDR2 SQIVND (reference sequence). The CDR3 consists of 15 residues. The germline V and J ends were trimmed by 3 bases and 4 bases, with 13 bases remaining between them. CDR3: CASSMTGVPYNEQFF. CDR3 coding DNA: TGTGCCAGTAGTATGACGGGTGTCCCTTACAATGAGCAGTTCTTC.

The V call is TRBV7-2, the J call TRBJ2-4, with a possible D match to TRBD2 (7 bases). The germline V gene has CDR1 SGHTA and CDR2 FQGNSA. With 0 bases removed from V and 9 bases from J, the gap between germline ends came to 15 bases. The CDR3 extends over 15 amino acids. The CDR3 DNA follows: TGTGCCAGCAGCTTAGCGACCGCGGGGGCCGGCATTCAGTACTTC. Translation gives CASSLATAGAGIQYF.

The chain couples TRBV27 to TRBJ2-5; tentative D call: TRBD2 (6 bases). V dropped 2 bases and J dropped 7 bases, with 11 bases sitting between them. The germline CDR1 and CDR2 sequences are MNHEY and SMNVEV (reference sequence). CDR3 length: 13 amino acids. The CDR3 protein is CASSLMGGGTQYF. In nucleotides, the CDR3 is TGTGCCAGCAGTTTAATGGGGGGAGGGACCCAGTACTTC.

This chain joins TRBV4-1 and TRBJ1-5; 8 bases align to TRBD1. The CDR3 is 17 residues long. Germline values: CDR1 MGHRA, CDR2 YSYEKL. The trim removed 1 base at V and 1 base at J, leaving 6 bases unmatched. DNA for the CDR3: TGCGCCAGCAGCCAAGTCCAGGGGGCAGGGAGCAATCAGCCCCAGCATTTT. Protein sequence: CASSQVQGAGSNQPQHF.

This clone was seen a single time. V gene TRBV19 combines with J gene TRBJ1-5, with a possible D match to TRBD1 (5 bases). Trimming took off 5 bases at V and 5 bases at J, with 13 bases between the two ends. CDR3 length: 14 residues. CDR1 is LNHDA, CDR2 SQIVND, per germline (reference sequence). The CDR3 spells CASSETKGYQPQHF. The CDR3 region has the DNA TGTGCCAGTAGTGAGACGAAGGGGTATCAGCCCCAGCATTTT.

The gene calls are TRBV20-1 and TRBJ2-5; no definite D call. Trimming removed 0 bases at V and 13 bases at J, with 12 bases between. The CDR3 spans 11 residues. From germline, CDR1 is DFQATT and CDR2 SNEGSKA (reference sequence). In DNA form, the CDR3 reads TGCAGTGCTAGAGATACTCCCCGGTGGTACTTC. Amino acids: CSARDTPRWYF.

This clone has a handful of counts. Compared with germline, one end of the junction differs, possibly owing to a read error. The chain links TRBV7-7 to TRBJ1-1; unclear D gene. The CDR3 contains 14 residues. Germline CDR1 SSHAT, CDR2 FNYEAQ (reference sequence). The CDR3 reads CASSLVSSNTEAFF. In DNA form, the CDR3 reads TGTGCTAGCAGCTTAGTGTCATCGAACACTGAAGCTTTCTTT.

The J gene is TRBJ1-6, the V gene TRBV6-1; 9 bases line up with TRBD1. Per germline, CDR1 MNHNS and CDR2 SASEGT. This CDR3 spans 15 amino acids. Trimming cost V 7 bases and J 9 bases; bases outside gene matches: 10. CDR3 DNA sequence: TGTGCCAGCAACCTAGGAGGGACAGGGTTTTCACCCCTCCACTTT. Amino acid sequence: CASNLGGTGFSPLHF.

The genes are TRBV4-3 and TRBJ1-1; a weak D match, TRBD1 (5 bases). Trimming removed 0 bases at V and 5 bases at J, with 19 bases between. This CDR3 is built from 17 residues. Germline V gene sequence: CDR1 LGHNA, CDR2 YSLEER. The CDR3 here is CASSQDRQTVTRTEAFF. The CDR3 DNA is TGCGCCAGCAGCCAAGACCGACAGACCGTAACAAGGACTGAAGCTTTCTTT.

The DNA for the CDR3 is TGCGCCAGCAGCCAAGTCCGCCAGACACACTACGAGCAGTACTTC. As protein: CASSQVRQTHYEQYF. The V call is TRBV4-3, the J call TRBJ2-7; D call uncertain. The length of the CDR3 is 15 residues. V shed 1 base and J shed 3 bases, with 13 bases lying between them. Germline-derived CDR1 and CDR2 are LGHNA and YSLEER.

The rearrangement uses TRBV5-1 and TRBJ2-3; perhaps TRBD1 as D (5 bases). The CDR3 totals 13 residues. Germline CDR1 SGHRS, CDR2 YFSETQ. The V gene lost 4 bases and the J gene lost 3 bases, with 9 bases spanning the gap. The CDR3 DNA is TGCGCCAGCAGCATGACAGAAACAGATACGCAGTATTTT. It yields the protein CASSMTETDTQYF.

The chain combines TRBV7-3 with TRBJ2-1, with a weak D call TRBD2 (5 bases). Per germline, CDR1 SGHTA and CDR2 FQGTGA. Trimming took off 5 bases at V and 4 bases at J, with 15 bases between the two ends. The CDR3 runs 15 residues. The CDR3 DNA reads as TGTGCCAGCAGCCCCATGGCGGACTTTTACAATGAGCAGTTCTTC. Amino acid sequence: CASSPMADFYNEQFF.

V is TRBV30 and J is TRBJ1-5; possible D gene TRBD1, 6 bases. V was shortened by 0 bases and J by 5 bases, with 11 bases between the two germline ends. Germline V gene data show CDR1 as GTSNPN and CDR2 as SVGIG (reference sequence). The CDR3 has 14 amino acids. For the CDR3, the DNA is TGTGCCTGGAGTGTTGGGGGGGCATATCAGCCCCAGCATTTT. This sequence encodes CAWSVGGAYQPQHF.